This TCR beta chain was retrieved from a study of cytomegalovirus exposure and HLA in healthy donors. Study-wide findings and caveats: Common viral pathogens seemed to be connected with several of the most significant clusters, according to a later analysis. Reports state that TCR beta sequences accurately predicted most subjects' HLA-A and HLA-B alleles. Trimming of TCR beta V- and J-genes showed a link, identified in a later analysis, to a missense DCLRE1C variant.

About this clone itself: Its antigen is not known.

Per the germline V gene, CDR1 is SGHKS and CDR2 is YYEKEE (reference sequence). The CDR3 spans 16 residues. V was clipped by 1 base and J by 4 bases; unmatched bases: 2. Primers for the PCR totalled 60 Vbeta and 13 Jbeta. Assay used: immunoSEQ multiplex PCR; TCRdb lists only in-frame clones, some missing. Of about 160,000 clones in the sample, 79% were seen once. This sequence was found in a man aged 40-49 years in good health and CMV-seronegative. This chain links TRBV5-5 with TRBJ2-2, with 12 nucleotides matching TRBD2. Sequencing was done on a sample of PBMCs. The CDR3 reads CASSLPSGRVTGELFF. As DNA, the CDR3 is TGTGCCAGCAGCTTGCCTAGCGGGAGGGTCACCGGGGAGCTGTTTTTT.